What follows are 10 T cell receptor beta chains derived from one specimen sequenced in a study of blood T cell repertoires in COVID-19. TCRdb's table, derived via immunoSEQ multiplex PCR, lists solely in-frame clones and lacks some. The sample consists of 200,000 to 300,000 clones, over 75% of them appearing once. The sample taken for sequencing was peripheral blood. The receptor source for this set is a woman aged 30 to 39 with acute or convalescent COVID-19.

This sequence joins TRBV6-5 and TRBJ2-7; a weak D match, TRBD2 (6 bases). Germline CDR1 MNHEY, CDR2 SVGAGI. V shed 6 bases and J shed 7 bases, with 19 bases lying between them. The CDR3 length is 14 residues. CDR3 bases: TGTGCCAGCAGGTCCGGAGGGACCTCGGGGGAGCAGTACTTC. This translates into CASRSGGTSGEQYF.

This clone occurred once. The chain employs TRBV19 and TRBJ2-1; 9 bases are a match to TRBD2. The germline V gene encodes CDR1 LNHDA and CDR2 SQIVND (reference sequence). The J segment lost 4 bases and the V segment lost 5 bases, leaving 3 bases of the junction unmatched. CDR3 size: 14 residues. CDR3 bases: TGTGCCAGTAGTTTAGCGGGAGTTTACAATGAGCAGTTCTTC. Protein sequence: CASSLAGVYNEQFF.

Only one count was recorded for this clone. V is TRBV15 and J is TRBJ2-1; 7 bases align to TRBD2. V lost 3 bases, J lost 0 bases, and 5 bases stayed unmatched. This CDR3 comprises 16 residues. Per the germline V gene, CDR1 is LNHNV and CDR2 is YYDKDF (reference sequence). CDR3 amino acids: CATSSREGSSYNEQFF. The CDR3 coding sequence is TGTGCCACCAGCAGCAGGGAGGGGAGCTCCTACAATGAGCAGTTCTTC.

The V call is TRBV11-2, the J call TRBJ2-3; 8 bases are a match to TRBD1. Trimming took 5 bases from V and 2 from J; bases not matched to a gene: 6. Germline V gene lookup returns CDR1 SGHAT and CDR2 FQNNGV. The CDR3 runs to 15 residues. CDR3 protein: CASSAGQGHTDTQYF. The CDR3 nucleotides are TGTGCCAGCAGCGCAGGACAGGGTCACACAGATACGCAGTATTTT.

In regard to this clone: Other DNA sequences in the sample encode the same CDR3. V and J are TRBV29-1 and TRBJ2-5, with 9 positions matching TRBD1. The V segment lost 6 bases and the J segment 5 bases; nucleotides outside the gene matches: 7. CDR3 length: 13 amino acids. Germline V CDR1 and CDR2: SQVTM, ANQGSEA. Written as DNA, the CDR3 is TGCAGCGTGGCACAGGGGGCGGGGGAGACCCAGTACTTC. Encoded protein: CSVAQGAGETQYF.

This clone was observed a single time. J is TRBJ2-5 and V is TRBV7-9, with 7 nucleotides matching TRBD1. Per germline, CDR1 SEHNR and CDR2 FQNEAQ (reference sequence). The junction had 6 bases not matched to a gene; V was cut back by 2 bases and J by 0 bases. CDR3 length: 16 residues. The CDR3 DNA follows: TGTGCCAGCAGCTTAACGGGACAGACATACCAAGAGACCCAGTACTTC. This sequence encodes CASSLTGQTYQETQYF.

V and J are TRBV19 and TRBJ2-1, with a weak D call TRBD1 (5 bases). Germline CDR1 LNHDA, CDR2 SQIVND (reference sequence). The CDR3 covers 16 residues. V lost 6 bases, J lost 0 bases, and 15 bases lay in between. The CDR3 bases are TGTGCCAGTAGCCAACCCAGGGCTAGCTCCTACAATGAGCAGTTCTTC. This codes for CASSQPRASSYNEQFF. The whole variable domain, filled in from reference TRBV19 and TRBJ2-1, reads DGGITQSPKYLFRKEGQNVTLSCEQNLNHDAMYWYRQDPGQGLRLIYYSQIVNDFQKGDIAEGYSVSREKKESFPLTVTSAQKNPTAFYLCASSQPRASSYNEQFFGPGTRLTVL.

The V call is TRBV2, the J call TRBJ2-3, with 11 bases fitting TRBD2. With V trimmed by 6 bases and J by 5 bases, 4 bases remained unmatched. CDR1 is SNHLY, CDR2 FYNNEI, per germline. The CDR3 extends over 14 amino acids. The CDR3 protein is CASRRLAGLDTQYF. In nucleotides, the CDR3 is TGTGCCAGCAGGAGACTAGCGGGATTAGATACGCAGTATTTT.

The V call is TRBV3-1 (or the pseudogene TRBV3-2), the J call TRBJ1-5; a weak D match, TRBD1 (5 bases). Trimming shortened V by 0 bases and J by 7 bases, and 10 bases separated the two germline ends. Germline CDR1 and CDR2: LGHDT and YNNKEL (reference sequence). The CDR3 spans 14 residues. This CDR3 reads CASSQDFRAQPQHF. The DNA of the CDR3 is TGTGCCAGCAGCCAAGATTTCAGGGCACAGCCCCAGCATTTT.

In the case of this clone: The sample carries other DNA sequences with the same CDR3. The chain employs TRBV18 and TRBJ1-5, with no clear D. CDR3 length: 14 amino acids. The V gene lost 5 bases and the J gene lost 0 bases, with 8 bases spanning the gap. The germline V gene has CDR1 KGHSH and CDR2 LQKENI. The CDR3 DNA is TGTGCCAGCTCATACACAGATAGCAATCAGCCCCAGCATTTT. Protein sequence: CASSYTDSNQPQHF.